A selection of T cell receptor beta chains follows, all from one sample in a study of blood T cell repertoires in COVID-19. TCRdb's table, derived via immunoSEQ multiplex PCR, lists solely in-frame clones and lacks some. The table shows hundreds of thousands of clones, with approximately 90% occurring only once. Sequencing was performed on peripheral blood. The source of these receptors is a woman in her 30s with active or convalescent COVID-19. Each CDR3 is given with its conserved first and last residue. Fields, in order: D gene, V gene, J gene, CDR3 length, clone size, CDR3 protein, CDR3 DNA. D genes are given only for firm matches. The size of a clone is reported for some rows only, either as once, few or many, or as a class for expanded clones.

TRBD1	TRBV5-6	TRBJ2-7	14	NA	CASSWGQEAYEQYF	TGTGCCAGCAGCTGGGGACAGGAGGCCTACGAGCAGTACTTC
NA	TRBV5-4	TRBJ2-3	13	NA	CASRPRSTDTQYF	TGTGCCAGCAGGCCGCGAAGCACAGATACGCAGTATTTT
NA	TRBV7-9	TRBJ1-1	16	NA	CASSLALVGVNTEAFF	TGTGCCAGCAGCTTAGCGCTCGTGGGAGTGAACACTGAAGCTTTCTTT
TRBD1	TRBV7-2	TRBJ2-7	12	NA	CASSKDRYEQYF	TGTGCCAGCAGCAAGGACAGGTACGAGCAGTACTTC
NA	TRBV7-9	TRBJ2-3	11	few	CASSLALAPTF	TGTGCCAGCAGCTTAGCGTTGGCCCCAACTTTT
TRBD1	TRBV11-3	TRBJ1-6	13	once	CASSRYRGSPLHF	TGTGCCAGCAGCCGATACAGGGGTTCACCCCTCCACTTT
NA	TRBV7-2	TRBJ1-1	15	NA	CASSFFGGANTEAFF	TGTGCCAGCAGCTTTTTCGGGGGTGCGAACACTGAAGCTTTCTTT
NA	TRBV5-1	TRBJ1-3	14	NA	CASSLDLAGNTIYF	TGCGCCAGCAGCTTGGATCTAGCTGGAAACACCATATATTTT
NA	TRBV5-6	TRBJ1-2	14	NA	CASSLLTPGVGYTF	TGTGCCAGCAGCTTGTTAACTCCAGGTGTCGGCTACACCTTC
TRBD1	TRBV4-1	TRBJ2-7	18	NA	CASSQEAFTGVSVYEQYF	TGCGCCAGCAGCCAAGAAGCTTTTACAGGGGTCTCTGTCTACGAGCAGTACTTC
NA	TRBV19	TRBJ2-2	13	NA	CASRGRGGGELFF	TGTGCCAGTAGGGGACGGGGAGGCGGGGAGCTGTTTTTT
NA	TRBV21-1	TRBJ1-3	17	NA	CASSPREAGRSGNTIYF	TGTGCCAGCAGCCCCCGGGAAGCAGGGAGGTCTGGAAACACCATATATTTT
NA	TRBV7-2	TRBJ1-2	14	NA	CASSGQGAKYGYTF	TGTGCCAGCAGCGGTCAAGGGGCGAAGTATGGCTACACCTTC
NA	TRBV29-1	TRBJ1-3	13	NA	CSVESSSGNTIYF	TGCAGCGTTGAATCGAGCTCTGGAAACACCATATATTTT
NA	TRBV7-9	TRBJ2-2	16	few	CASSLFVYGNTGELFF	TGTGCCAGCAGCTTATTTGTTTACGGGAACACCGGGGAGCTGTTTTTT
NA	TRBV7-2	TRBJ2-1	17	once	CASSLVGGPAGRSEQFF	TGTGCCAGCAGCTTAGTAGGAGGTCCAGCGGGCCGCAGCGAGCAGTTCTTC
NA	TRBV10-3	TRBJ2-2	14	NA	CAISEPLGSGELFF	TGTGCCATCAGTGAGCCCCTGGGCAGCGGGGAGCTGTTTTTT
NA	TRBV28	TRBJ1-5	13	NA	CANKGGADQPQHF	TGTGCCAACAAGGGGGGGGCGGATCAGCCCCAGCATTTT
NA	TRBV13	TRBJ2-3	14	NA	CASSLKSSDGTQYF	TGTGCCAGCAGCCTAAAATCTAGCGACGGTACGCAGTATTTT
TRBD1	TRBV5-1	TRBJ1-1	14	NA	CASRQGQGENEAFF	TGCGCCAGCAGGCAGGGACAGGGGGAAAATGAAGCTTTCTTT
TRBD2	TRBV6-1	TRBJ2-1	15	NA	CASSVASGANNEQFF	TGTGCCAGCAGTGTAGCTAGCGGAGCGAACAATGAGCAGTTCTTC
NA	TRBV29-1	TRBJ2-7	13	NA	CSVEDRGDSQQYF	TGCAGCGTTGAAGACAGGGGAGACAGTCAGCAGTACTTC
NA	TRBV6-1	TRBJ1-1	12	NA	CASSQAQGEAFF	TGTGCCAGCAGTCAAGCCCAGGGAGAAGCTTTCTTT
NA	TRBV7-9	TRBJ1-2	15	NA	CASSERRGDINGYTF	TGTGCCAGCAGCGAACGCCGGGGGGACATTAATGGCTACACCTTC
NA	TRBV5-4	TRBJ1-5	14	NA	CASSLPGNNQPQHF	TGTGCCAGCAGCTTGCCAGGGAACAATCAGCCCCAGCATTTT
NA	TRBV27	TRBJ2-3	15	NA	CASSFEGSVTDTQYF	TGTGCCAGCAGTTTTGAGGGCTCCGTCACAGATACGCAGTATTTT
NA	TRBV19	TRBJ2-5	15	NA	CASSIGTLAKETQYF	TGTGCCAGTAGTATAGGAACACTAGCCAAAGAGACCCAGTACTTC